The 32 T cell receptor beta chains in this list originate from one sample, sequenced in a study of cytomegalovirus exposure and HLA in healthy donors. PCR primers comprised 60 Vbeta and 13 Jbeta primers. TCRdb's copy holds only in-frame clones and misses some; the assay was immunoSEQ multiplex PCR. Seen here are around 150,000 clones, 75% to 80% observed once, and the top ten hold over 11%. The sequencing input was PBMCs. The receptors stem from a man aged 45-60 years in good health and CMV-seropositive.

The chain is built from TRBV9 and TRBJ1-1; TRBD1 is a possible D gene (5 bases). This CDR3 spans 12 amino acids. Germline lookup yields CDR1 SGDLS and CDR2 YYNGEE. V was cut by 7 bases and J by 1 base, with 8 bases left in between. CDR3 nucleotides: TGTGCCAGCGGGGCAGGGAACACTGAAGCTTTCTTT. It encodes CASGAGNTEAFF.

The CDR3, as DNA: TGTGCCAGCAGCTTAGGACTCCACCAAGAGACCCAGTACTTC. Amino acid sequence: CASSLGLHQETQYF. This sequence joins TRBV7-8 and TRBJ2-5; D ambiguous. Trimming removed 1 base from V and 0 bases from J, with 6 bases in between. The CDR3 is made up of 14 amino acids. Germline V gene lookup returns CDR1 SGHVS and CDR2 FQNEAQ.

The V and J genes are TRBV13 and TRBJ1-1; D is unresolved. This CDR3 contains 14 residues. Between the trimmed V and J ends, which lost 0 bases and 3 bases, there was a span of 8 bases. Germline loops: CDR1 PRHDT, CDR2 FYEKMQ (reference sequence). CDR3 amino acids: CASSLGSGYTEAFF. The CDR3 DNA reads as TGTGCCAGCAGCTTAGGATCAGGCTACACTGAAGCTTTCTTT.

This chain connects TRBV19 to TRBJ1-5; D call uncertain. The CDR3 covers 12 residues. Trimming took off 9 bases at V and 5 bases at J, with 11 bases between the two ends. Germline lookup yields CDR1 LNHDA and CDR2 SQIVND (reference sequence). CDR3 sequence (DNA): TGTGCCAGCTCGAGGGAGGATCAGCCCCAGCATTTT. This sequence encodes CASSREDQPQHF. Together with reference TRBV19 and TRBJ1-5, the CDR3 gives the full variable domain: DGGITQSPKYLFRKEGQNVTLSCEQNLNHDAMYWYRQDPGQGLRLIYYSQIVNDFQKGDIAEGYSVSREKKESFPLTVTSAQKNPTAFYLCASSREDQPQHFGDGTRLSIL.

This rearrangement joins TRBV5-1 to TRBJ2-1; the D gene is possibly TRBD2 (5 bases). CDR1 is SGHRS and CDR2 is YFSETQ in the germline V gene. The V gene lost 0 bases and the J gene lost 4 bases, with 14 bases spanning the gap. The CDR3 runs 16 residues. The CDR3 sequence is CASSLVSDSAYNEQFF. CDR3 nucleotide sequence: TGCGCCAGCAGCTTGGTTTCGGACTCTGCATACAATGAGCAGTTCTTC.

The chain couples TRBV5-1 to TRBJ1-6, with D uncertain. Germline CDR1 is SGHRS and CDR2 is YFSETQ. The CDR3 has 17 residues. V shed 0 bases and J shed 0 bases, with 10 bases lying between them. The CDR3 DNA reads TGCGCCAGCAGCTTGGTGGGCTTAAGCTCCTATAATTCACCCCTCCACTTT. Its translation: CASSLVGLSSYNSPLHF. Drawing the rest from reference TRBV5-1 and TRBJ1-6, the complete variable domain is KAGVTQTPRYLIKTRGQQVTLSCSPISGHRSVSWYQQTPGQGLQFLFEYFSETQRNKGNFPGRFSGRQFSNSRSEMNVSTLELGDSALYLCASSLVGLSSYNSPLHFGNGTRLTVT.

This clone showed up just a few times. This chain connects TRBV5-4 to TRBJ2-7, with 7 positions matching TRBD1. Germline CDR1 reads SGHNT; CDR2 reads YYREEE (reference sequence). V gave up 2 bases and J gave up 2 bases; unmatched junction bases: 1. The CDR3 has 13 amino acids. CDR3 amino acids: CASSFDRAYEQYV. The CDR3 bases are TGTGCCAGCAGCTTTGACAGGGCCTACGAGCAGTACGTC.

The DNA for the CDR3 is TGTGCCAGCAAGGGACTAGCGGGGGGCCCGGCTGAGACCCAGTACTTC. Translating gives CASKGLAGGPAETQYF. This rearrangement joins TRBV2 to TRBJ2-5; the match to TRBD2 covers 15 bases. The J segment lost 5 bases and the V segment lost 7 bases, leaving 8 bases of the junction unmatched. The CDR3 runs to 16 residues. CDR1 and CDR2 (germline): SNHLY, FYNNEI. The full variable domain, with the rest looked up from reference TRBV2 and TRBJ2-5, is EPEVTQTPSHQVTQMGQEVILRCVPISNHLYFYWYRQILGQKVEFLVSFYNNEISEKSEIFDDQFSVERPDGSNFTLKIRSTKLEDSAMYFCASKGLAGGPAETQYFGPGTRLLVL.

The chain links TRBV5-1 to TRBJ2-5, with 8 bases fitting TRBD1. The V gene's germline CDR1 is SGHRS and CDR2 YFSETQ. This CDR3 comprises 17 residues. The V and J ends lost 2 bases and 5 bases, in that order; junction bases with no gene match: 14. The CDR3, as DNA: TGCGCCAGCAGCTTCGGGACAGGCGAGGATGTTTACGAGACCCAGTACTTC. Encoded protein: CASSFGTGEDVYETQYF.

V and J are TRBV30 and TRBJ2-7; D may be TRBD2 (6 bases). The CDR3 is 13 amino acids. Trimming cost V 5 bases and J 7 bases, with 18 bases left between them. Germline V lookup: CDR1 GTSNPN, CDR2 SVGIG (reference sequence). This CDR3 is CAWGPGGTWEQYF. In nucleotides, the CDR3 is TGTGCCTGGGGGCCCGGGGGTACATGGGAGCAGTACTTC.

This chain joins TRBV19 and TRBJ1-1; D is perhaps TRBD1 (5 bases). V lost 7 bases to trimming and J lost 0 bases, with 12 bases between them. The CDR3 has 14 residues. Germline lookup yields CDR1 LNHDA and CDR2 SQIVND (reference sequence). The CDR3: CASTPGVVNTEAFF. The CDR3 DNA is TGTGCCAGTACCCCGGGGGTTGTGAACACTGAAGCTTTCTTT.

For this clone: At one of its ends the junction is not consistent with the germline gene, which may arise from a read error. The chain joins TRBV5-1 to TRBJ2-4; D gene uncertain. The germline gives CDR1 SGHRS, CDR2 YFSETQ. This CDR3 is 15 amino acids long. CDR3 region: CASSLVTNTKSIQYF. In DNA, the CDR3 is TGCGCCAGCAGCTTGGTCACAAATACCAAAAGCATTCAGTACTTC. Combining the CDR3 with reference TRBV5-1 and TRBJ2-4 gives the whole variable domain KAGVTQTPRYLIKTRGQQVTLSCSPISGHRSVSWYQQTPGQGLQFLFEYFSETQRNKGNFPGRFSGRQFSNSRSEMNVSTLELGDSALYLCASSLVTNTKSIQYFGAGTRLSVL.

This chain links TRBV7-2 with TRBJ1-2, with D unclear. The germline V gene encodes CDR1 SGHTA and CDR2 FQGNSA. The CDR3 has 14 amino acids. Trimming cost V 1 base and J 7 bases, with 13 bases left between them. The CDR3 region has the DNA TGTGCCAGCAGCTTAGGCCTAGCGAGAGCTGGCTACACCTTC. Residues: CASSLGLARAGYTF.

The V call is TRBV28, the J call TRBJ1-2; the match to TRBD1 covers 9 bases. The CDR3 is made up of 13 amino acids. In germline, CDR1 is MDHEN, CDR2 SYDVKM. V shed 6 bases and J 8 bases; nucleotides not matched to a gene: 7. This CDR3 reads CASRQTGGRGYTF. Here the CDR3 DNA reads TGTGCCAGCAGGCAAACAGGGGGCCGAGGCTACACCTTC.

This clone was recorded once. The chain is built from TRBV2 and TRBJ2-5, with TRBD2 identical over 10 bases. The germline V gene encodes CDR1 SNHLY and CDR2 FYNNEI. The CDR3 consists of 14 residues. Germline trimming cut 6 bases from V and 5 bases from J; bases unmatched to any gene: 6. The CDR3 is CASRVGLAEETQYF. CDR3 coding DNA: TGTGCCAGCAGGGTTGGACTAGCGGAGGAGACCCAGTACTTC.

The chain combines TRBV7-3 with TRBJ2-2; D uncertain. Germline V CDR1 and CDR2: SGHTA, FQGTGA. CDR3 length: 15 residues. The V gene lost 5 bases and the J gene lost 5 bases, with 15 bases spanning the gap. The CDR3, as DNA: TGTGCCAGCAGCCCCACGGTCCTCCCTACCGGGGAGCTGTTTTTT. This codes for CASSPTVLPTGELFF.

There are a few counts of this clone. The gene calls are TRBV28 and TRBJ2-5, with D tentatively TRBD2 (5 bases). V was cut by 7 bases and J by 1 base, with 10 bases left in between. The germline V gene encodes CDR1 MDHEN and CDR2 SYDVKM. The CDR3 spans 13 residues. The CDR3 spells CASTAAGQETQYF. DNA of the CDR3: TGTGCCAGCACGGCTGCGGGCCAAGAGACCCAGTACTTC.

The CDR3 sequence is CASRLTGAGEKLFF. The DNA for the CDR3 is TGCGCCAGCAGACTCACAGGGGCGGGTGAAAAACTGTTTTTT. V gene TRBV5-1 combines with J gene TRBJ1-4, with TRBD1 identical over 7 bases. CDR1 is SGHRS, CDR2 YFSETQ, per germline. This CDR3 has 14 amino acids. The ends lost 5 bases at V and 7 bases at J; junction bases unmatched: 8.

Notes on this clone: Other nucleotide sequences from this sample produce the same CDR3. The gene calls are TRBV20-1 and TRBJ2-5; D unclear. The CDR3 totals 10 residues. Germline assignment: CDR1 DFQATT and CDR2 SNEGSKA (reference sequence). The V end was cut by 2 bases, the J end by 5 bases, with 3 bases between. CDR3 amino acids: CSARRETQYF. Written as DNA, the CDR3 is TGCAGTGCTAGACGGGAGACCCAGTACTTC.

The chain links TRBV30 to TRBJ2-7, with D uncertain. Trimming pared 7 bases from V and 3 bases from J, leaving 13 bases between. Germline CDR1 reads GTSNPN; CDR2 reads SVGIG (reference sequence). The CDR3 spans 12 residues. For the CDR3, the DNA is TGTGCCTCAGGCAGTGATCGCTACGAGCAGTACTTC. Translated, it gives CASGSDRYEQYF.

V usage is TRBV28 and J usage is TRBJ2-5; D is ambiguous. The germline V gene has CDR1 MDHEN and CDR2 SYDVKM. The V end lost 3 bases, the J end lost 4 bases, and 6 bases lay between the germline ends. The CDR3 has 12 residues. The CDR3 region has the DNA TGTGCCAGCAGTTTTCGCAGAGAGACCCAGTACTTC. Translating gives CASSFRRETQYF.

This clone has a handful of counts. At one of its ends the junction is not consistent with the germline gene, which may arise from a read error. This chain uses TRBV7-9 with TRBJ2-7, with 7 bases fitting TRBD1. CDR1 and CDR2 from the germline V gene are SEHNR and FQNEAQ (reference sequence). CDR3 length: 13 amino acids. CDR3 sequence (DNA): TGTTCCAGCAGCTTGGGGACAGTCTACGAGCAGTACTTC. It translates to CSSSLGTVYEQYF.

This clone was counted between two and nine times. The chain employs TRBV19 and TRBJ1-6; D possibly corresponds to TRBD1 (5 bases). Per germline, CDR1 LNHDA and CDR2 SQIVND (reference sequence). The V end was cut by 5 bases, the J end by 5 bases, with 13 bases between. The CDR3 is 15 amino acids. The DNA of the CDR3 is TGTGCCAGTAGTTGGGTCGGGGGAGATAATTCACCCCTCCACTTT. Encoded protein: CASSWVGGDNSPLHF.

This clone occurred once. V usage is TRBV2 and J usage is TRBJ2-5, with 13 bases aligning to TRBD2. This CDR3 is 15 amino acids long. The V gene end was trimmed by 6 bases and the J gene end by 1 base; junction bases not matched to a gene: 2. Germline loops: CDR1 SNHLY, CDR2 FYNNEI. The CDR3 protein is CASRGTSGAQETQYF. The CDR3 DNA reads as TGTGCCAGCAGGGGGACTAGCGGGGCCCAAGAGACCCAGTACTTC.

The chain is built from TRBV15 and TRBJ1-2, with a weak D call TRBD1 (5 bases). This CDR3 has 17 amino acids. V was trimmed by 2 bases and J by 2 bases, leaving 18 bases between them. Germline V gene data show CDR1 as LNHNV and CDR2 as YYDKDF (reference sequence). The CDR3, as DNA: TGTGCCACCAGCAGACCACTCCTGACAGCTAAGAACTATGGCTACACCTTC. It is translated as CATSRPLLTAKNYGYTF.

This sequence joins TRBV6-5 and TRBJ2-1; D gene uncertain. The ends were cut back, 6 bases at V and 14 bases at J, with 8 bases in the middle. The CDR3 is 9 residues long. From germline, CDR1 is MNHEY and CDR2 SVGAGI. The CDR3 DNA follows: TGTGCCAGCAGCCCCGGAGAGTTCTTC. Protein sequence: CASSPGEFF.

CDR3 bases: TGTGCCAGCAGTGGCAACCCCCCCTACGAGCAGTACTTC. This encodes CASSGNPPYEQYF. The chain is built from TRBV6-1 and TRBJ2-5; no definite D call. The J call is doubtful: the DNA matches TRBJ2-7 better. Germline V CDR1 and CDR2: MNHNS, SASEGT. The CDR3 totals 13 residues.

This clone was detected a few times. The chain uses TRBV4-3 and TRBJ1-5; TRBD1 agrees at 8 bases. The V gene end was trimmed by 4 bases and the J gene end by 3 bases; junction bases not matched to a gene: 8. There are 16 residues in the CDR3. CDR1 is LGHNA and CDR2 is YSLEER in the germline V gene. CDR3 coding DNA: TGCGCCAGCAGCCGAGACAGGGGATCTGACAATCAGCCCCAGCATTTT. Protein sequence: CASSRDRGSDNQPQHF.

The chain joins TRBV19 to TRBJ2-5; D remains unclear. The CDR3 length is 13 residues. Germline V lookup: CDR1 LNHDA, CDR2 SQIVND (reference sequence). V shed 4 bases and J shed 9 bases, with 15 bases lying between them. The DNA for the CDR3 is TGTGCCAGTAGTAGTGGTCCTATCGTGGCCCAGTACTTC. Amino acids: CASSSGPIVAQYF.

This sequence joins TRBV7-6 and TRBJ2-5, with 8 bases fitting TRBD2. CDR1 is SGHVS and CDR2 is FNYEAQ in the germline V gene. The CDR3 loop spans 15 amino acids. The V gene end was trimmed by 5 bases and the J gene end by 2 bases; junction bases not matched to a gene: 7. CDR3 protein: CASSPWTSIQETQYF. CDR3 nucleotide sequence: TGTGCCAGCAGCCCATGGACTAGCATACAAGAGACCCAGTACTTC. Full variable domain (remainder filled in from reference TRBV7-6 and TRBJ2-5): GAGVSQSPRYKVTKRGQDVALRCDPISGHVSLYWYRQALGQGPEFLTYFNYEAQQDKSGLPNDRFSAERPEGSISTLTIQRTEQRDSAMYRCASSPWTSIQETQYFGPGTRLLVL.

CDR3 DNA: TGTGCCAGCAGCCGGGCTGGGGGGGGTACCTACGAGCAGTACGTC. Amino acid sequence: CASSRAGGGTYEQYV. The chain is built from TRBV5-8 and TRBJ2-7; 7 positions agree with TRBD2. This CDR3 region has 15 residues. The ends lost 4 bases at V and 2 bases at J; junction bases unmatched: 9. Germline-derived CDR1 and CDR2 are SGHTS and YDEGEE.

The chain is built from TRBV7-2 and TRBJ1-2; the D gene is possibly TRBD1 (5 bases). V was shortened by 1 base and J by 0 bases, with 9 bases between the two germline ends. The CDR3 spans 15 residues. Germline V lookup: CDR1 SGHTA, CDR2 FQGNSA. DNA of the CDR3: TGTGCCAGCAGCTTAGAAACAGGAGCTAACTATGGCTACACCTTC. Encoded protein: CASSLETGANYGYTF.